This T cell receptor beta chain was recovered during a study of regulatory T cells in long-lasting Graves disease. Combining iRepertoire HTBI primers with Arm-PCR of CDR3 regions, the authors built TCR beta libraries. In TCRdb, the multiplex PCR reads were re-called with MiXCR into one record per CDR3 protein. This table holds a few hundred thousand distinct CDR3 sequences, approximately 21% found once. The CDR3 consists of 16 residues. Germline values: CDR1 ENHRY, CDR2 SYGVKD. Trimming left V 3 bases short and J 4 bases short, with 18 bases between. Stated time point: persistent/refractory GD, antithyroid drugs over 5 years with positive TRAb. PBMC-derived RNA was used for the TCR library.

This chain connects TRBV10-3 to TRBJ1-2; possibly TRBD1 for D (5 bases). The source of this sequence is a female donor with Graves disease. The specimen was peripheral blood mononuclear cells (PBMCs), collected when the disease was refractory, from a patient treated with antithyroid drugs. This chain's CDR3 is CAISDPIAGRGYGYTF. The CDR3 coding sequence is TGTGCCATCAGTGACCCGATCGCGGGAAGGGGCTATGGCTACACCTTC.